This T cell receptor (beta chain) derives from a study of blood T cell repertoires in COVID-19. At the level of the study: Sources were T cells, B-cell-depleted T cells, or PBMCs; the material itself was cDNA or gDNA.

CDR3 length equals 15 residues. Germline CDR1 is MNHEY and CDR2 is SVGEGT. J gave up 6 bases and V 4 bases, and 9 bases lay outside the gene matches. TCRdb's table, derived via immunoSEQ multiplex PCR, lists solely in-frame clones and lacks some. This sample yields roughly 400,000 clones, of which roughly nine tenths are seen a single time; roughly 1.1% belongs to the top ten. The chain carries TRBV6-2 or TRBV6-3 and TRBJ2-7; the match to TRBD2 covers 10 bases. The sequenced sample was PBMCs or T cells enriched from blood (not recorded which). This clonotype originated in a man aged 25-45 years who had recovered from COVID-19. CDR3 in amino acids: CASSWFGLAGAEQYF. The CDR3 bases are TGTGCCAGCAGTTGGTTCGGTCTAGCGGGAGCCGAGCAGTACTTC.